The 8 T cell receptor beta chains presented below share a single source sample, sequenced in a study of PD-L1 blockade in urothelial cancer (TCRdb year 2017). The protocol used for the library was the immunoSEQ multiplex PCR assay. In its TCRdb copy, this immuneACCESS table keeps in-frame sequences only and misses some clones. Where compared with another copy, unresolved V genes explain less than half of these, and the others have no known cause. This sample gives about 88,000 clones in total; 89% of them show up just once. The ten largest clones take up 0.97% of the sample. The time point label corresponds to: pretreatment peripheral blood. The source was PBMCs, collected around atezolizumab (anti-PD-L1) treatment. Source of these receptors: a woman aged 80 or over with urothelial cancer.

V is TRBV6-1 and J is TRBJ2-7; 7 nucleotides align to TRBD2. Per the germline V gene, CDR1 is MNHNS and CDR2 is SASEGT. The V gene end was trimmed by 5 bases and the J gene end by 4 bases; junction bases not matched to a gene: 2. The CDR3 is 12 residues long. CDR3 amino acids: CASSLAGYEQYF. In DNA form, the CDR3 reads TGTGCCAGCAGTTTAGCGGGTTACGAGCAGTACTTC.

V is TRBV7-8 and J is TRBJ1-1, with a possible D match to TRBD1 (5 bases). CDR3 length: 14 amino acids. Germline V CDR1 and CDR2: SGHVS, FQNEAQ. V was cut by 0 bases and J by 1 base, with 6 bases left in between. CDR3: CASSLAGGNTEAFF. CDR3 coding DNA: TGTGCCAGCAGCTTAGCGGGGGGGAACACTGAAGCTTTCTTT.

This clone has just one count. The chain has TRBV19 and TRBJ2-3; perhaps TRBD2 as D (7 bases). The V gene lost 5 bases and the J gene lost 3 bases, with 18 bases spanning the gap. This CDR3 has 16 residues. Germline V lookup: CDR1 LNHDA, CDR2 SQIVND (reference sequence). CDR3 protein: CASSSRGGGVTDTQYF. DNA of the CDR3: TGTGCCAGTAGTTCCCGGGGAGGGGGGGTTACAGATACGCAGTATTTT.

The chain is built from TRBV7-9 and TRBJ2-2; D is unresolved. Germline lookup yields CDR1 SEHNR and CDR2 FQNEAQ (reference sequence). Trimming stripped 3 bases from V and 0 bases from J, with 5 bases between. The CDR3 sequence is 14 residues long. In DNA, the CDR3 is TGTGCCAGCAGCTTTCGCGCGAACACCGGGGAGCTGTTTTTT. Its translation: CASSFRANTGELFF. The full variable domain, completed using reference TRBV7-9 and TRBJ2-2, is DTGVSQNPRHKITKRGQNVTFRCDPISEHNRLYWYRQTLGQGPEFLTYFQNEAQLEKSRLLSDRFSAERPKGSFSTLEIQRTEQGDSAMYLCASSFRANTGELFFGEGSRLTVL.

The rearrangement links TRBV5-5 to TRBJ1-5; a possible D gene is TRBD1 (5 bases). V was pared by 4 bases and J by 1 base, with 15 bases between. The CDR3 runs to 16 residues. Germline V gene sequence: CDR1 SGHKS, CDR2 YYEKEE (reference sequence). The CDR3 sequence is CASSLSGGVSNQPQHF. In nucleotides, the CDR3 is TGTGCCAGCAGCCTGTCCGGGGGTGTAAGCAATCAGCCCCAGCATTTT.

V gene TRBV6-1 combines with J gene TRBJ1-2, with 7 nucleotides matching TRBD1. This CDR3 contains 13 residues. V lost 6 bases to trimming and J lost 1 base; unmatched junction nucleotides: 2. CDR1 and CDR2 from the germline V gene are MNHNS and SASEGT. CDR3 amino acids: CASRTGFNYGYTF. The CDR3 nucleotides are TGTGCCAGCAGGACAGGGTTTAACTATGGCTACACCTTC.

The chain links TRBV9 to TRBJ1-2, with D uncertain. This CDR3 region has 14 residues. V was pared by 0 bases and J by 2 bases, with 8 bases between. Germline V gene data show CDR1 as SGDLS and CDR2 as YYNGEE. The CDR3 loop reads CASSVGDENYGYTF. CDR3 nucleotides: TGTGCCAGCAGCGTAGGAGATGAAAACTATGGCTACACCTTC.

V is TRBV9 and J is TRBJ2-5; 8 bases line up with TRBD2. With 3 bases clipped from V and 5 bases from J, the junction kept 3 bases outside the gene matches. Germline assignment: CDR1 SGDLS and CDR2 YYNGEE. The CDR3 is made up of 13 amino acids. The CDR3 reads CASSEAGDETQYF. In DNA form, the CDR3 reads TGTGCCAGCAGCGAAGCGGGAGATGAGACCCAGTACTTC.